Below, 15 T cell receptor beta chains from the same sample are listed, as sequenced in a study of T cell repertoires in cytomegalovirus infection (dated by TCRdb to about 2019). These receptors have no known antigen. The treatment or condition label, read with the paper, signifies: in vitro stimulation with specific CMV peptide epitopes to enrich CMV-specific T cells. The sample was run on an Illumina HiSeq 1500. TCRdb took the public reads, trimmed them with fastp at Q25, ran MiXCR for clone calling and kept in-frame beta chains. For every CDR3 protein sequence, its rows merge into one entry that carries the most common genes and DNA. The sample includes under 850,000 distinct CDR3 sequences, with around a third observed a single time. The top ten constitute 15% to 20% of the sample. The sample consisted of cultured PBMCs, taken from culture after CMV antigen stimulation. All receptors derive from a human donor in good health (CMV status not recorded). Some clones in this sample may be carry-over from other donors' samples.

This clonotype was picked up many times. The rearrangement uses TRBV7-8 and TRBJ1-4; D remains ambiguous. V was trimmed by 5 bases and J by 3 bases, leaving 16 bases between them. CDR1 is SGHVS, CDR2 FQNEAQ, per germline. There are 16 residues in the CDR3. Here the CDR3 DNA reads TGTGCCAGCAGCCTTACACCCAAGGCGGCTAATGAAAAACTGTTTTTT. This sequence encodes CASSLTPKAANEKLFF.

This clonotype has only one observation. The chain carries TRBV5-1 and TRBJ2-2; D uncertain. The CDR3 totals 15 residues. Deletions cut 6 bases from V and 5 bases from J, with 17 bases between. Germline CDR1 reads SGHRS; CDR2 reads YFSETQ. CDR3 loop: CASTIGGGETGELFF. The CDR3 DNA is TGCGCCAGCACTATTGGTGGCGGCGAAACCGGGGAGCTGTTTTTT.

This CDR3 is CASSLELGDQYF. Written as DNA, the CDR3 is TGTGCCAGCAGCTTAGAATTAGGGGACCAGTACTTC. The chain links TRBV11-2 to TRBJ2-5, with D perhaps TRBD1 (5 bases). The germline gives CDR1 SGHAT, CDR2 FQNNGV. The CDR3 runs 12 residues. V lost 0 bases and J 10 bases, leaving 9 bases between the germline ends.

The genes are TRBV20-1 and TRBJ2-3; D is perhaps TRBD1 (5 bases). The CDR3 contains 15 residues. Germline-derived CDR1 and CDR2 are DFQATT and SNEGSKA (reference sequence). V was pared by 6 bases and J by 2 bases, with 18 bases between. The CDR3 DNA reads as TGCAGTGCGGGTCTAAGGGCAGGGCCCACAGATACGCAGTATTTT. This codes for CSAGLRAGPTDTQYF.

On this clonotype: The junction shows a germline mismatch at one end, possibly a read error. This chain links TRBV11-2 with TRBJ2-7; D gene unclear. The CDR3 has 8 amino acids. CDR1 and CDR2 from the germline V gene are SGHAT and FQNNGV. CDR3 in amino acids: CALYVQYF. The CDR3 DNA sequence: TGTGCCCTTTACGTGCAGTACTTC.

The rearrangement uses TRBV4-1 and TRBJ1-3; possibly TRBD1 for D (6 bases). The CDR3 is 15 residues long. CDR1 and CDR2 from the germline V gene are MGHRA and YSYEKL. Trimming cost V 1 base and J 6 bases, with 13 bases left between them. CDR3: CASSQVQGILNTIYF. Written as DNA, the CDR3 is TGCGCCAGCAGCCAAGTACAGGGTATTTTAAACACCATATATTTT.

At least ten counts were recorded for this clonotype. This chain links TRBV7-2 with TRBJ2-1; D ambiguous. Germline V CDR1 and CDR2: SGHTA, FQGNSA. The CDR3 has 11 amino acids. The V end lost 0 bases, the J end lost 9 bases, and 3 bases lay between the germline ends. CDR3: CASSLAAEQFF. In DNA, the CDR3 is TGTGCCAGCAGCTTAGCAGCTGAGCAGTTCTTC.

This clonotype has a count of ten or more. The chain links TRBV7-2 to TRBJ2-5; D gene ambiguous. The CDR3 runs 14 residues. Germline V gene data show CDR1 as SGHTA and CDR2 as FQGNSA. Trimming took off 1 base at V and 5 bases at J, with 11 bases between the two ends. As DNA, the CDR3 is TGTGCCAGCAGCTTAGGCACCACTTCCGAGACCCAGTACTTC. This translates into CASSLGTTSETQYF.

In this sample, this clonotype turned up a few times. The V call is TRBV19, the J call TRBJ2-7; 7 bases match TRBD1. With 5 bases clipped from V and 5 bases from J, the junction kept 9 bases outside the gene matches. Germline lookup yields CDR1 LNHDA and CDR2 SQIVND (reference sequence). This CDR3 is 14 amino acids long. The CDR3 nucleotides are TGTGCCAGTAGTGTAACAGGGGTAGGCAACGAGCAGTACTTC. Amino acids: CASSVTGVGNEQYF.

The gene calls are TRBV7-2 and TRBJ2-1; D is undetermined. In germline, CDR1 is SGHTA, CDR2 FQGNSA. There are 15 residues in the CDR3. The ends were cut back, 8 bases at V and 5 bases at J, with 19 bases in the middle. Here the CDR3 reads CASQKWVFPDNEQFF. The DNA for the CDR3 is TGTGCCAGCCAGAAGTGGGTGTTCCCCGACAATGAGCAGTTCTTC. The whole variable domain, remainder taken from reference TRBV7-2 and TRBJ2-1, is GAGVSQSPSNKVTEKGKDVELRCDPISGHTALYWYRQSLGQGLEFLIYFQGNSAPDKSGLPSDRFSAERTGGSVSTLTIQRTQQEDSAVYLCASQKWVFPDNEQFFGPGTRLTVL.

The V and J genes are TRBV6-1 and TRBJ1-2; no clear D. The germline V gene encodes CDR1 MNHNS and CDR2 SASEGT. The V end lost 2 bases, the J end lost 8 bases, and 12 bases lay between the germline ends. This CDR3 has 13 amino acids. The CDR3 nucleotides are TGTGCCAGCAGTGAATTAACGGGCCTGGGCTACACCTTC. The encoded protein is CASSELTGLGYTF.

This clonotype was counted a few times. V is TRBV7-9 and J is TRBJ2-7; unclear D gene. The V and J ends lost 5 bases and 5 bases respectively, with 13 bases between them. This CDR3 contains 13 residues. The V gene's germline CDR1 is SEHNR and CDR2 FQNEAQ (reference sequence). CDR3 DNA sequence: TGTGCCAGCAGCCAAGGTCCGTGGGACGAGCAGTACTTC. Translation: CASSQGPWDEQYF.

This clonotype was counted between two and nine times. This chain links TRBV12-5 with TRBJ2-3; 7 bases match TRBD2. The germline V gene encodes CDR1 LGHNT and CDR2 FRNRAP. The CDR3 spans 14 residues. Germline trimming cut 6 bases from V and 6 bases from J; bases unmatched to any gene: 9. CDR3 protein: CASGSTSPRDTQYF. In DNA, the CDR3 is TGTGCTAGTGGGTCGACTAGCCCGAGGGATACGCAGTATTTT. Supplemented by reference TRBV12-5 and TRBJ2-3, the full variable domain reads DARVTQTPRHKVTEMGQEVTMRCQPILGHNTVFWYRQTMMQGLELLAYFRNRAPLDDSGMPKDRFSAEMPDATLATLKIQPSEPRDSAVYFCASGSTSPRDTQYFGPGTRLTVL.

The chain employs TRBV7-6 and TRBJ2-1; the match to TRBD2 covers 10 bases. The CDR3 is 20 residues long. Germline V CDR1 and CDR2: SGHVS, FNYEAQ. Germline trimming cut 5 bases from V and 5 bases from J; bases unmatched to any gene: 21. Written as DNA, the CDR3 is TGTGCCAGCAGCACCCCCCTAGGGAAAAAGAGCGGGGGGGCCAACAATGAGCAGTTCTTC. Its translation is CASSTPLGKKSGGANNEQFF.

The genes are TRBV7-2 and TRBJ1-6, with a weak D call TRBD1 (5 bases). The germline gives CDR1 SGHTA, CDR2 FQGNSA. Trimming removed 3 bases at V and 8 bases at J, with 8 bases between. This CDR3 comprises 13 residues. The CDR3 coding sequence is TGTGCCAGCAGCTTTGGGGCAGATTCACCCCTCCACTTT. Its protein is CASSFGADSPLHF.